Listed here are 2 T cell receptor beta chains from one sample, sequenced in a study of OX40 agonist ivuxolimab in advanced cancers. Sequencing was performed with immunoSEQ multiplex PCR; in TCRdb, only in-frame clones are kept and a portion is missing. Of 25,000 to 35,000 clones in the sample, more than 85% were seen once. The sample here was CD4+ or CD8+ T cells sorted from blood, taken in a trial of the OX40 agonist ivuxolimab. The receptors derive from an adult with an advanced solid tumor such as melanoma, head and neck, liver or kidney cancer.

This chain uses TRBV30 with TRBJ2-7; 7 nucleotides line up with TRBD1. This CDR3 comprises 15 residues. In germline, CDR1 is GTSNPN, CDR2 SVGIG (reference sequence). V dropped 3 bases and J dropped 5; count of bases not matched to a gene: 13. CDR3: CAWSPWVGGNHEQYF. CDR3 nucleotide sequence: TGTGCCTGGAGCCCGTGGGTAGGGGGCAATCACGAGCAGTACTTC.

The V and J genes are TRBV4-3 and TRBJ2-7; D is undetermined. Trimming removed 0 bases at V and 3 bases at J, with 9 bases between. The CDR3 contains 14 residues. Germline CDR1 and CDR2: LGHNA and YSLEER. The CDR3 coding sequence is TGCGCCAGCAGCCAAGAAAAGGAGTACTACGAGCAGTACTTC. This encodes CASSQEKEYYEQYF.